This T cell receptor beta chain is drawn from a study of T cells in Graves' hyperthyroidism and ophthalmopathy. Study as a whole: Blood from the periphery was taken at initial diagnosis, before any treatment. Study observations and caveats: Blood also contained most expanded thyroid clonotypes above 0.001.

V lost 4 bases and J lost 7; bases outside the gene matches: 6. The CDR3 contains 15 residues. RNA transcripts gave rise to amplified TCR beta CDR3 regions. Primed by the HTBI set, a first-round RT-PCR was run on the TCR CDR3. TCRdb used MiXCR to reprocess the multiplex PCR reads, holding one entry per CDR3 protein. Of more than 350,000 distinct CDR3 sequences listed, around 13% were seen once; the top ten hold around a fifth. This clonotype was seen many times. The target antigen is unknown. Sequenced input: blood. The TCR originated in a woman aged 25-40 years with Graves' ophthalmopathy. The chain joins TRBV12-3 or TRBV12-4 to TRBJ2-1, with 11 bases identical to TRBD2. The CDR3 region has the DNA TGTGCCAGCAGTTCGACTAGCGGGGTCACTAATGAGCAGTTCTTC. This sequence encodes CASSSTSGVTNEQFF.